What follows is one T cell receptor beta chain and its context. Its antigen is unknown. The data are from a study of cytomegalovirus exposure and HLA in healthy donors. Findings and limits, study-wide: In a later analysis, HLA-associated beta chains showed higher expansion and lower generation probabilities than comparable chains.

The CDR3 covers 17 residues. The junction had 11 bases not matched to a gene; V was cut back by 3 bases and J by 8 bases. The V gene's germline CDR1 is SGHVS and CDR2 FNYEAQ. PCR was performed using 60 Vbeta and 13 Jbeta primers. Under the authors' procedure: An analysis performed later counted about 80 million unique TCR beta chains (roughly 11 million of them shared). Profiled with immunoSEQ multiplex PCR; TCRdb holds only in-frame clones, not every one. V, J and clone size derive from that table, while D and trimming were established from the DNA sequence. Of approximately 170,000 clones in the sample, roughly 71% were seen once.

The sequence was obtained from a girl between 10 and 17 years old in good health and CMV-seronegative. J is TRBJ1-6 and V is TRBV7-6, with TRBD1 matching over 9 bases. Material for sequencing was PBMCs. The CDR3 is CASSFFSGTGTDSPLHF. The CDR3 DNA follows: TGTGCCAGCAGCTTCTTTTCCGGGACAGGGACGGATTCACCCCTCCACTTT.